Below, 15 T cell receptor beta chains from the same sample are listed, as sequenced in a study of blood T cells in healthy people across ages. The authors ran a second PCR of about 7 to 12 cycles using a sample-barcoded 5' primer and a J-beta primer mix. TCRdb called the 5' RACE reads again in MiXCR, with one record for every CDR3 protein. The sample records 1.5 million to 2 million distinct CDR3 sequences, about 49% being singletons. Sequencing used blood. The receptors here all came from a woman in her forties in good health.

Concerning this clonotype: A junction boundary mismatches the germline segment, possibly from a read error. The chain links TRBV2 to TRBJ2-1, with TRBD1 as a possible D gene (5 bases). The CDR3 covers 12 residues. Germline V CDR1 and CDR2: SNHLY, FYNNEI. This CDR3 reads CASREKGNGQFF. In nucleotides, the CDR3 is TGTGCCAGCAGGGAAAAGGGGAATGGGCAGTTCTTC.

In its sample, this clonotype was seen a few times. The chain uses TRBV21-1 and TRBJ2-7; the D call TRBD1 from the table was never checked on the DNA. TRBV21-1 is annotated as a pseudogene. This CDR3 comprises 15 residues. The CDR3: CASSTRDPPSYEQYF. Here the CDR3 DNA reads TGTGCCAGCAGCACTAGGGACCCACCCTCCTACGAGCAGTACTTC.

The V and J genes are TRBV7-9 and TRBJ2-1, with 9 nucleotides matching TRBD2. Germline trimming cut 7 bases from V and 0 bases from J; bases unmatched to any gene: 10. CDR1 is SEHNR, CDR2 FQNEAQ, per germline (reference sequence). CDR3 length: 17 residues. The CDR3 spells CASNELAGISSYNEQFF. For the CDR3, the DNA is TGTGCCAGCAACGAGCTAGCGGGGATTAGCTCCTACAATGAGCAGTTCTTC.

V usage is TRBV7-2 and J usage is TRBJ2-7; 7 bases line up with TRBD1. The V gene end was trimmed by 1 base and the J gene end by 0 bases; junction bases not matched to a gene: 6. The CDR3 contains 16 residues. Germline lookup yields CDR1 SGHTA and CDR2 FQGNSA. The CDR3: CASSLVTTGRSYEQYF. The CDR3 coding sequence is TGTGCCAGCAGCTTAGTAACGACAGGGCGCTCCTACGAGCAGTACTTC.

Comment on this clonotype: One junction end disagrees with the germline gene, perhaps due to a read error. The chain employs TRBV28 and TRBJ2-7, with D tentatively TRBD2 (6 bases). This CDR3 spans 15 amino acids. CDR1 MDHEN and CDR2 SYDVKM come from the germline V gene. CDR3 sequence: CASTGGDWSSYKQYF. Here the CDR3 DNA reads TGTGCCAGCACCGGTGGGGACTGGAGCTCCTACAAGCAGTACTTC.

V usage is TRBV28 and J usage is TRBJ2-5; 15 bases line up with TRBD2. V lost 3 bases and J lost 2; bases outside the gene matches: 10. Germline V CDR1 and CDR2: MDHEN, SYDVKM. This CDR3 spans 19 amino acids. The CDR3 nucleotides are TGTGCCAGCAGTTTCCTCGGACTAGCGGGGGGGAAATTACAAGAGACCCAGTACTTC. This sequence encodes CASSFLGLAGGKLQETQYF. The full variable domain, rest sourced from reference TRBV28 and TRBJ2-5, is DVKVTQSSRYLVKRTGEKVFLECVQDMDHENMFWYRQDPGLGLRLIYFSYDVKMKEKGDIPEGYSVSREKKERFSLILESASTNQTSMYLCASSFLGLAGGKLQETQYFGPGTRLLVL.

Written as DNA, the CDR3 is TGTGCCAGCGAGGGACAGAAATGGTACCAAGAGACCCAGTACTTC. This translates into CASEGQKWYQETQYF. J is TRBJ2-5 and V is TRBV2, with 7 positions matching TRBD1. There are 15 residues in the CDR3. The trim removed 8 bases at V and 0 bases at J, leaving 9 bases unmatched. In germline, CDR1 is SNHLY, CDR2 FYNNEI.

The gene calls are TRBV21-1 and TRBJ2-5; the table's D call, TRBD1, was not checked against the DNA. TRBV21-1 is a documented pseudogene. The CDR3 covers 15 residues. CDR3 coding DNA: TGTGCCAGCAGCAAAGGCGCTGGACAGCAAGAGACCCAGTACTTC. Translated, it gives CASSKGAGQQETQYF.

The rearrangement links TRBV20-1 to TRBJ2-3; D not certain. Trimming left V 1 base short and J 2 bases short, with 7 bases between. CDR1 is DFQATT and CDR2 is SNEGSKA in the germline V gene (reference sequence). The CDR3 consists of 13 residues. The CDR3 nucleotides read TGCAGTGCTAGAGTCGACTTCACAGATACGCAGTATTTT. It specifies CSARVDFTDTQYF.

The V and J genes are TRBV3-1 and TRBJ2-3; the match to TRBD2 covers 8 bases. V was pared by 4 bases and J by 2 bases, with 8 bases of the junction left unmatched. This CDR3 is built from 16 residues. Germline V lookup: CDR1 LGHDT, CDR2 YNNKEL (reference sequence). In nucleotides, the CDR3 is TGTGCCAGCAGCCCCGGAGGAGCGGGGGTCACAGATACGCAGTATTTT. It is translated as CASSPGGAGVTDTQYF.

This clonotype was picked up a small number of times. The DNA for the CDR3 is TGTGCCAGCAGGAGAGTGTTGGGGGGGATGGATACGCAGTATTTT. It yields the protein CASRRVLGGMDTQYF. The chain has TRBV7-2 and TRBJ2-3; TRBD2 agrees at 7 bases. The CDR3 has 15 residues. Germline trimming cut 6 bases from V and 6 bases from J; bases unmatched to any gene: 12. Germline V gene data show CDR1 as SGHTA and CDR2 as FQGNSA.

This clonotype was counted a few times. The chain joins TRBV5-6 to TRBJ2-7; D unresolved. CDR1 SGHDT and CDR2 YYEEEE come from the germline V gene. The CDR3 totals 13 residues. With 1 base removed from V and 2 bases from J, the gap between germline ends came to 7 bases. CDR3 sequence: CASSLPPAYEQYF. Here the CDR3 DNA reads TGTGCCAGCAGCTTGCCACCTGCCTACGAGCAGTACTTC.

This chain links TRBV20-1 with TRBJ2-5, with no clear D. CDR3 length equals 12 residues. Trimming took off 4 bases at V and 3 bases at J, with 9 bases between the two ends. Germline V gives CDR1 DFQATT, CDR2 SNEGSKA (reference sequence). The CDR3, as DNA: TGCAGTGCTACCAAGGTAGAAGAGACCCAGTACTTC. Protein sequence: CSATKVEETQYF.

This clonotype was seen once. The CDR3 bases are TGCAGTGCTCCTCGGACTAGCGGGGGGCTAATGGAGACCCAGTACTTC. Translation gives CSAPRTSGGLMETQYF. The chain employs TRBV20-1 and TRBJ2-5, with TRBD2 matching over 14 bases. The CDR3 has 16 amino acids. The ends lost 5 bases at V and 5 bases at J; junction bases unmatched: 10. Germline CDR1 reads DFQATT; CDR2 reads SNEGSKA (reference sequence).

The chain combines TRBV4-2 with TRBJ1-1; possible D gene TRBD1, 6 bases. The CDR3 loop spans 16 amino acids. V was trimmed by 0 bases and J by 1 base, leaving 12 bases between them. In germline, CDR1 is LGHNA, CDR2 YNFKEQ. The CDR3 DNA is TGTGCCAGCAGCCAAGACCCCGGACAGCAGAACACTGAAGCTTTCTTT. It yields the protein CASSQDPGQQNTEAFF.